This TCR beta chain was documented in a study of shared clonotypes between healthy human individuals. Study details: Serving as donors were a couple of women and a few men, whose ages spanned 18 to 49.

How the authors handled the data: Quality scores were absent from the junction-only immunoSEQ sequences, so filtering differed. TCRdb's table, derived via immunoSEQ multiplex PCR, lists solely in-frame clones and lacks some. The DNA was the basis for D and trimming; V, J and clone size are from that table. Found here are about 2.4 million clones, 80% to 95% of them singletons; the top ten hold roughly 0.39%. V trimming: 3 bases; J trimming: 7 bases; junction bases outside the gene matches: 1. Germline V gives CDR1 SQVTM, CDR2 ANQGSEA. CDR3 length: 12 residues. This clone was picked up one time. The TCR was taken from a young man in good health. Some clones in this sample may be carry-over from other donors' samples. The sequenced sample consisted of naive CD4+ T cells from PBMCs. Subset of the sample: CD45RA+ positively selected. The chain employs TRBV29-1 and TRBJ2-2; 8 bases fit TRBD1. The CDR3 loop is CSVDGTGGELFF. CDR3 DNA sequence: TGCAGCGTTGACGGGACAGGCGGGGAGCTGTTTTTT.